Sequencing of this T cell receptor beta chain was carried out in a study of cytotoxic CD8 clonotypes in ibrutinib-treated CLL. The CDR3 sequence is 14 residues long. Germline CDR1 SQVTM, CDR2 ANQGSEA. V shed 3 bases, J shed 0 bases, and the junction held 2 bases outside the gene matches. Generated by immunoSEQ multiplex PCR, the TCRdb table keeps only in-frame clones and is missing some. The sample contains approximately 130,000 clones, around 84% of which appear only once. The specimen comprised PBMCs, sampled after 24 months of ibrutinib treatment. The chain carries TRBV29-1 and TRBJ2-1, with TRBD2 matching over 7 bases. This clonotype was obtained from a human donor with chronic lymphocytic leukemia. The CDR3 bases are TGCAGCGTTGAGGGGGGGAGCTCCTACAATGAGCAGTTCTTC. Amino acids: CSVEGGSSYNEQFF.